The 26 T cell receptor beta chains presented below share a single source sample, sequenced in a study of long-term antiretroviral therapy in people with HIV. At the survey level, the v3.0 immunoSEQ assay was run. The data were produced by immunoSEQ multiplex PCR, yet TCRdb's version contains in-frame clones alone and is incomplete. This sample has tens of thousands of clones; roughly 80% occur once, and the top ten carry more than 3%. Sequenced here: unsorted PBMCs, sampled 1.9 years after starting antiretroviral therapy. The source of these receptors is a man aged 18 to 29 with HIV.

The V call is TRBV5-6, the J call TRBJ2-3; perhaps TRBD2 as D (6 bases). From germline, CDR1 is SGHDT and CDR2 YYEEEE. V lost 4 bases and J lost 4, with 10 bases in between. The CDR3 covers 13 residues. CDR3 in amino acids: CASSRDSPDTQYF. The CDR3, as DNA: TGTGCCAGCAGCCGGGACTCGCCAGATACGCAGTATTTT.

The rearrangement links TRBV4-1 to TRBJ2-1; D unclear. Trimming cost V 0 bases and J 2 bases, with 14 bases left between them. The CDR3 runs to 17 residues. Germline CDR1 is MGHRA and CDR2 is YSYEKL. The CDR3 region has the DNA TGCGCCAGCAGCCAAGATCCTGGATGGGGTCCCTACAATGAGCAGTTCTTC. It encodes CASSQDPGWGPYNEQFF.

This sequence joins TRBV28 and TRBJ1-1; 12 bases match TRBD1. The CDR3 length is 17 residues. V dropped 2 bases and J dropped 5; count of bases not matched to a gene: 9. Germline V gene lookup returns CDR1 MDHEN and CDR2 SYDVKM. The CDR3 spells CASSLPGTGGRGTEAFF. CDR3 bases: TGTGCCAGCAGTTTACCCGGGACAGGGGGCAGGGGGACTGAAGCTTTCTTT.

The sample holds one count of this clone. The chain links TRBV27 to TRBJ2-7; TRBD1 might be the D (5 bases). The CDR3 extends over 18 amino acids. The V end lost 6 bases, the J end lost 0 bases, and 24 bases lay between the germline ends. The germline CDR1 and CDR2 sequences are MNHEY and SMNVEV (reference sequence). The CDR3 bases are TGTGCCAGCAGCCCCTGGGGCAGGGTCGACATCGGCTCCTACGAGCAGTACGTC. It codes for CASSPWGRVDIGSYEQYV.

The rearrangement joins TRBV6-5 to TRBJ1-5; the D gene is possibly TRBD1 (5 bases). The CDR3 covers 14 residues. The germline V gene has CDR1 MNHEY and CDR2 SVGAGI. V gave up 11 bases and J gave up 1 base, with 15 bases separating them. In DNA, the CDR3 is TGTGCCTCTCGACCCGGGGGAAGCAATCAGCCCCAGCATTTT. The encoded protein is CASRPGGSNQPQHF.

Points on this clone: The sample contains more than one DNA sequence encoding this CDR3. The chain is built from TRBV28 and TRBJ2-7; TRBD2 is a possible D gene (5 bases). This CDR3 has 13 amino acids. CDR1 MDHEN and CDR2 SYDVKM come from the germline V gene. The ends were cut back, 3 bases at V and 2 bases at J, with 8 bases in the middle. CDR3 sequence: CASSFRGTYEQYF. The CDR3 DNA sequence: TGTGCCAGCAGTTTCCGGGGTACCTACGAGCAGTACTTC.

V and J are TRBV15 and TRBJ1-2; D ambiguous. CDR1 LNHNV and CDR2 YYDKDF come from the germline V gene (reference sequence). The germline V and J ends were trimmed by 0 bases and 1 base, with 3 bases remaining between them. There are 13 residues in the CDR3. CDR3 loop: CATSRDFNYGYTF. CDR3 coding DNA: TGTGCCACCAGCAGAGACTTTAACTATGGCTACACCTTC. The whole variable domain, remainder taken from reference TRBV15 and TRBJ1-2, is DAMVIQNPRYQVTQFGKPVTLSCSQTLNHNVMYWYQQKSSQAPKLLFHYYDKDFNNEADTPDNFQSRRPNTSFCFLDIRSPGLGDTAMYLCATSRDFNYGYTFGSGTRLTVV.

The genes are TRBV18 and TRBJ2-5; D may correspond to TRBD1 or TRBD2 (5 bases each). In germline, CDR1 is KGHSH, CDR2 LQKENI. The V end was cut by 3 bases, the J end by 4 bases, with 9 bases between. The CDR3 has 13 residues. CDR3 nucleotide sequence: TGTGCCAGCTCACCCGTGAGGGGAGAGACCCAGTACTTC. It codes for CASSPVRGETQYF.

The rearrangement joins TRBV9 to TRBJ2-5; D perhaps matches TRBD1 (6 bases). V was shortened by 0 bases and J by 3 bases, with 9 bases between the two germline ends. CDR1 and CDR2 (germline): SGDLS, YYNGEE. CDR3 size: 14 residues. CDR3 sequence reads: CASSVVGAEETQYF. CDR3 nucleotides: TGTGCCAGCAGCGTAGTGGGGGCTGAAGAGACCCAGTACTTC.

The chain couples TRBV6-1 to TRBJ1-5; TRBD1 might be the D (5 bases). The germline gives CDR1 MNHNS, CDR2 SASEGT. The CDR3 extends over 14 amino acids. Trimming took off 6 bases at V and 1 base at J, with 10 bases between the two ends. CDR3 in DNA: TGTGCCAGCAGCAACCGGGACAGCAATCAGCCCCAGCATTTT. Translated: CASSNRDSNQPQHF.

The rearrangement links TRBV18 to TRBJ2-2, with D uncertain. The CDR3 spans 16 residues. Per germline, CDR1 KGHSH and CDR2 LQKENI. Deletions cut 2 bases from V and 3 bases from J, with 13 bases between. DNA of the CDR3: TGTGCCAGCTCACCAAAGGCAGTTACCGACACCGGGGAGCTGTTTTTT. It yields the protein CASSPKAVTDTGELFF.

This sequence joins TRBV28 and TRBJ1-4; D not certain. The ends were cut back, 6 bases at V and 8 bases at J, with 13 bases in the middle. CDR1 and CDR2 from the germline V gene are MDHEN and SYDVKM. CDR3 length equals 13 residues. The CDR3 sequence: CASRTGNLEKLFF. The CDR3 DNA reads TGTGCCAGCAGAACCGGGAACCTCGAAAAACTGTTTTTT.

This clone was observed a few times. The chain employs TRBV6-5 and TRBJ1-2; D remains unclear. There are 14 residues in the CDR3. From germline, CDR1 is MNHEY and CDR2 SVGAGI. The germline V and J ends were trimmed by 5 bases and 4 bases, with 14 bases remaining between them. The CDR3 bases are TGTGCCAGCAGTCCCTATAGGGAGACCTATGGCTACACCTTC. This sequence encodes CASSPYRETYGYTF.

J is TRBJ1-4 and V is TRBV28; D gene unclear. The CDR3 sequence is 14 residues long. From germline, CDR1 is MDHEN and CDR2 SYDVKM. The ends were cut back, 1 base at V and 7 bases at J, with 10 bases in the middle. The CDR3: CASSLFLTGEKLFF. DNA of the CDR3: TGTGCCAGCAGTTTATTCCTGACTGGTGAAAAACTGTTTTTT.

This clone showed up just a few times. The rearrangement uses TRBV5-4 and TRBJ2-7; 9 bases are a match to TRBD1. In germline, CDR1 is SGHNT, CDR2 YYREEE (reference sequence). CDR3 length equals 12 residues. Unmatched junction bases numbered 2, after V lost 5 bases and J lost 5 bases. CDR3 nucleotides: TGTGCCAGCAGGGACAGGGGAGACGAGCAGTACTTC. Amino acid sequence: CASRDRGDEQYF.

The genes are TRBV7-2 and TRBJ2-7, with D possibly matching TRBD1 (6 bases). Per germline, CDR1 SGHTA and CDR2 FQGNSA. V lost 4 bases and J lost 1, with 17 bases in between. This CDR3 is 16 amino acids long. The chain's CDR3 is CASSWDTPLGSYEQYF. The CDR3 DNA reads as TGTGCCAGCAGCTGGGACACACCGTTGGGATCCTACGAGCAGTACTTC.

The chain carries TRBV27 and TRBJ1-5, with a weak D call TRBD1 (6 bases). With 6 bases removed from V and 6 bases from J, the gap between germline ends came to 15 bases. CDR1 and CDR2 (germline): MNHEY, SMNVEV (reference sequence). The CDR3 runs 14 residues. The CDR3 loop is CASSQQGVSQPQHF. The CDR3 DNA is TGTGCCAGCAGCCAACAGGGTGTTAGTCAGCCCCAGCATTTT.

The rearrangement joins TRBV4-2 to TRBJ2-1; 7 bases align to TRBD1. The CDR3 loop spans 17 amino acids. V was pared by 1 base and J by 7 bases, with 13 bases of the junction left unmatched. Germline assignment: CDR1 LGHNA and CDR2 YNFKEQ. The CDR3 spells CASSQARYRTGENEQFF. CDR3 coding DNA: TGTGCCAGCAGCCAAGCTAGATATCGGACAGGTGAGAATGAGCAGTTCTTC.

Comment on this clone: Within the sample, other DNA sequences also encode this same CDR3. The chain recombines TRBV6-1 with TRBJ2-5, with 7 bases that match TRBD1. Germline V gene sequence: CDR1 MNHNS, CDR2 SASEGT. With 3 bases clipped from V and 1 base from J, the junction kept 2 bases outside the gene matches. This CDR3 is 14 amino acids long. This CDR3 reads CASSEAGGQETQYF. In DNA, the CDR3 is TGTGCCAGCAGTGAGGCAGGGGGCCAAGAGACCCAGTACTTC.

This chain uses TRBV11-2 with TRBJ2-4, with D perhaps TRBD1 (5 bases). Trimming took off 0 bases at V and 0 bases at J, with 15 bases between the two ends. Germline assignment: CDR1 SGHAT and CDR2 FQNNGV. The CDR3 runs to 18 residues. The CDR3 coding sequence is TGTGCCAGCAGCTTAGAAGGATGGGCAGGGCGAGCCAAAAACATTCAGTACTTC. Amino acids: CASSLEGWAGRAKNIQYF. The full variable domain, completed using reference TRBV11-2 and TRBJ2-4, is EAGVAQSPRYKIIEKRQSVAFWCNPISGHATLYWYQQILGQGPKLLIQFQNNGVVDDSQLPKDRFSAERLKGVDSTLKIQPAKLEDSAVYLCASSLEGWAGRAKNIQYFGAGTRLSVL.

Notes on this clone: Other DNA sequences from this sample encode an identical CDR3 as well. The J gene is TRBJ2-4, the V gene TRBV6-5; possibly TRBD1 for D (6 bases). The CDR3 sequence is 16 residues long. The ends were cut back, 2 bases at V and 0 bases at J, with 11 bases in the middle. Germline CDR1 is MNHEY and CDR2 is SVGAGI. CDR3 sequence: CASSYLGQSAKNIQYF. The CDR3 bases are TGTGCCAGCAGTTACCTTGGACAGTCAGCCAAAAACATTCAGTACTTC.

J is TRBJ1-1 and V is TRBV9; D remains unclear. Trimming took 0 bases from V and 6 from J, leaving 6 bases between them. CDR3 length: 12 amino acids. CDR1 SGDLS and CDR2 YYNGEE come from the germline V gene. The DNA of the CDR3 is TGTGCCAGCAGCGTAGGTACTTCTGAAGCTTTCTTT. This sequence encodes CASSVGTSEAFF.

The chain carries TRBV6-5 and TRBJ2-1; 8 bases match TRBD1. The CDR3 is made up of 15 amino acids. V shed 5 bases, J shed 5 bases, and the junction held 8 bases outside the gene matches. CDR1 and CDR2 from the germline V gene are MNHEY and SVGAGI. For the CDR3, the DNA is TGTGCCAGCAGTCCAGACAGGGGATTTCACAATGAGCAGTTCTTC. Translated: CASSPDRGFHNEQFF.

The V and J genes are TRBV14 and TRBJ1-1; D gene uncertain. The CDR3 spans 13 residues. Trimming removed 1 base at V and 13 bases at J, with 16 bases between. Germline-derived CDR1 and CDR2 are SGHDN and FVKESK. CDR3 DNA sequence: TGTGCCAGCAGCCAAGGGGCAATGGTCGCACTTTTCTTT. This translates into CASSQGAMVALFF. Drawing the rest from reference TRBV14 and TRBJ1-1, the complete variable domain is EAGVTQFPSHSVIEKGQTVTLRCDPISGHDNLYWYRRVMGKEIKFLLHFVKESKQDESGMPNNRFLAERTGGTYSTLKVQPAELEDSGVYFCASSQGAMVALFFGQGTRLTVV.

The rearrangement joins TRBV4-2 to TRBJ2-3; 7 nucleotides align to TRBD2. V shed 4 bases and J 13 bases; nucleotides not matched to a gene: 14. The CDR3 sequence is 14 residues long. From germline, CDR1 is LGHNA and CDR2 YNFKEQ. CDR3 residues: CASSLKRGVGLEYF. CDR3 sequence (DNA): TGTGCCAGCAGCCTCAAACGGGGGGTAGGTCTGGAGTATTTT.

The chain joins TRBV28 to TRBJ2-7; the D gene is possibly TRBD2 (6 bases). V was shortened by 8 bases and J by 7 bases, with 30 bases between the two germline ends. This CDR3 is built from 17 residues. Germline V lookup: CDR1 MDHEN, CDR2 SYDVKM. The CDR3: CASSPPAQVGLKGEQYV. The CDR3 nucleotides read TGTGCCAGCTCCCCACCCGCCCAGGTCGGACTAAAGGGGGAGCAGTACGTC.